Listed below are T cell receptor beta chains from one sample, sequenced in a study of OX40 agonist ivuxolimab in advanced cancers. The protocol was immunoSEQ multiplex PCR, while the TCRdb copy is restricted to in-frame clones and leaves out a portion. This table has about 38,000 clones, nearly 90% appearing once. The specimen was CD4+ or CD8+ T cells sorted from blood, collected in a trial of the OX40 agonist ivuxolimab. The receptors here all came from an adult with an advanced solid tumor such as melanoma, head and neck, liver or kidney cancer. The CDR3 runs from the conserved cysteine through the conserved F or W. Each record gives: D gene, J gene, clone size, V gene, CDR3 DNA, CDR3 protein. D genes are given only for firm matches. The size entry is marked missing in some rows and otherwise reads once, few, many or a size class.

TRBD1,TRBJ1-4,.,TRBV4-1,TGCGCCAGCAGCCTCGCAGGGGGGTTTGAAAAACTGTTTTTT,CASSLAGGFEKLFF
.,TRBJ2-1,.,TRBV28,TGTGCCAGCAGTTTCCCGGGTTTCGGGAATGAGCAGTTCTTC,CASSFPGFGNEQFF
.,TRBJ1-4,.,TRBV28,TGTGCCAGCAGTAAGCTAGATAATGAAAAACTGTTTTTT,CASSKLDNEKLFF
.,TRBJ1-3,.,TRBV7-8,TGTGCCAGCAGCTTACTTGGGGTTGGAAACACCATATATTTT,CASSLLGVGNTIYF
TRBD2,TRBJ2-6,.,TRBV18,TGTGCCAGCTCACCAGAGGCGGGGGGGCTCTCTGGGGCCAACGTCCTGACTTTC,CASSPEAGGLSGANVLTF
TRBD2,TRBJ2-5,.,TRBV28,TGTGCCAGCAGCCCCCTTGCGGGGGGTTCAGAGACCCAGTACTTC,CASSPLAGGSETQYF
.,TRBJ2-3,few,TRBV4-3,TGCGCCAGCAATACGAAAGATACGCAGTATTTT,CASNTKDTQYF
.,TRBJ2-2,.,TRBV6-4,TGTGCCAGCAGTGACTCGGCCGACACCGGGGAGCTGTTTTTT,CASSDSADTGELFF
TRBD1,TRBJ2-7,once,TRBV9,TGTGCCAGCAGCGTAAATGGACAGGGGCACTACGAGCAGTACTTC,CASSVNGQGHYEQYF
.,TRBJ1-4,.,TRBV30,TGTGCCTGGGGGGAAAATGAAAAACTGTTTTTT,CAWGENEKLFF
.,TRBJ2-3,once,TRBV7-8,TGTGCCAGCAGCAACAGGGACCACCATCTCACAGATACGCAGTATTTT,CASSNRDHHLTDTQYF
.,TRBJ2-7,.,TRBV6-1,TGTGCCAGCCACCGGGGGTACGAGCAGTACTTC,CASHRGYEQYF
.,TRBJ1-1,.,TRBV5-1,TGCGCCAGCAGCTTGGCCACGGGGGGCACTGAAGCTTTCTTT,CASSLATGGTEAFF
.,TRBJ2-2,.,TRBV7-3,TGTGCCAGCAGCGACCTGACAGTTTTGGGTGTCACCGGGGAGCTGTTTTTT,CASSDLTVLGVTGELFF
.,TRBJ1-4,.,TRBV7-7,TGTGCTAGCAGCTTAGCTAGGAATGAAAAACTGTTTTTT,CASSLARNEKLFF
.,TRBJ2-7,.,TRBV5-1,TGCGCCAGCAGCTTTGACTGGGGCGTCTCCTACGAGCAGTACTTC,CASSFDWGVSYEQYF
.,TRBJ2-7,.,TRBV27,TGTGCCAGCAGTTTACGGGGATCCTACGAGCAGTACTTC,CASSLRGSYEQYF
TRBD1,TRBJ1-2,.,TRBV4-1,TGCGCCAGCAGCCAAGAGCCCCAGGGGGGGGGCTATGGCTACACCTTC,CASSQEPQGGGYGYTF
TRBD1,TRBJ1-3,once,TRBV7-9,TGTGCCAGCAGCTTAGTCCCTTGGAGGACAGGGACTGGAAACACCATATATTTT,CASSLVPWRTGTGNTIYF
.,TRBJ1-2,.,TRBV9,TGTGCCAGCAGCGTAGGAGACAGTAGCTATGGCTACACCTTC,CASSVGDSSYGYTF
.,TRBJ2-5,few,TRBV30,TGTGCCTGGAGTTTTGGTCAAGAGACCCAGTACTTC,CAWSFGQETQYF
.,TRBJ2-7,.,TRBV5-6,TGTGCCAGCAGCCTGGGGTGGCAGGACTACGAGCAGTACTTC,CASSLGWQDYEQYF
.,TRBJ2-2,few,TRBV7-2,TGTGCCAGCAGCTTGGGGAGCACCGGGGAGCTGTTTTTT,CASSLGSTGELFF
.,TRBJ1-6,.,TRBV23-1,TGCGCCAGCAGTCAATCGGAGGTCCAGGGGTTTAAAACCTCGTATAATTCACCCCTCCACTTT,CASSQSEVQGFKTSYNSPLHF
TRBD1,TRBJ1-4,.,TRBV5-6,TGTGCCAGCAGCGGGGACAGGAAACTTAATGAAAAACTGTTTTTT,CASSGDRKLNEKLFF
.,TRBJ1-5,.,TRBV28,TGTGCCAGCAGTCCACGGGGGGTTGGTCTCGGCAATCAGCCCCAGCATTTT,CASSPRGVGLGNQPQHF
TRBD1,TRBJ1-1,.,TRBV4-1,TGCGCCAGCAGCCACCAGCAGGACAGGGCGAACACTGAAGCTTTCTTT,CASSHQQDRANTEAFF
.,TRBJ2-2,few,TRBV4-2,TGTGCCAGCAGCCCTACTTTGGCGAACACCGGGGAGCTGTTTTTT,CASSPTLANTGELFF
.,TRBJ2-7,.,TRBV29-1,TGCAGCGTTGAAACTGTAAGGGACGGATCCTACGAGCAGTACTTC,CSVETVRDGSYEQYF
.,TRBJ2-1,.,TRBV27,TGTGCCAGCAGTTTATTGGCAGGAGCCTACAATGAGCAGTTCTTC,CASSLLAGAYNEQFF
.,TRBJ2-5,.,TRBV7-9,TGTGCCAGCAGCTTTGTGGCGGGGTTTCAAGAGACCCAGTACTTC,CASSFVAGFQETQYF
TRBD2,TRBJ2-3,.,TRBV4-1,TGCGCCAGCAGCCATCTACTAGCGGGCACAGATACGCAGTATTTT,CASSHLLAGTDTQYF
.,TRBJ2-1,.,TRBV2,TGTGCCAGCAACCCGGTAGCTTATGAGCAGTTCTTC,CASNPVAYEQFF
TRBD1,TRBJ2-7,.,TRBV27,TGTGCCAGCAGTTTCAGGGGACAGGTCTACGAGCAGTACTTC,CASSFRGQVYEQYF
.,TRBJ1-3,few,TRBV29-1,TGCAGCGCACATCTAGGGGGTGCTGGAAACACCATATATTTT,CSAHLGGAGNTIYF
.,TRBJ1-5,.,TRBV28,TGTGCCAGCAGTGAAAAGGACAGTCAGCCCCAGCATTTT,CASSEKDSQPQHF
TRBD1,TRBJ1-4,.,TRBV5-5,TGTGCCAGCAGCGTGGGACAGGGCAATGAAAAACTGTTTTTT,CASSVGQGNEKLFF
.,TRBJ2-7,.,TRBV6-1,TGTGCCAGCAGTGAAGTTCTTGGCATTGGCAGCTCCTACGAGCAGTACTTC,CASSEVLGIGSSYEQYF
TRBD2,TRBJ2-1,.,TRBV19,TGTGCCAGTAGCCTAGCGGGGATTTACAATGAGCAGTTCTTC,CASSLAGIYNEQFF
.,TRBJ1-6,few,TRBV27,TGTGCCAGCGGGCTAGTATTTGTCTCACCCCTCCACTTT,CASGLVFVSPLHF
.,TRBJ2-7,.,TRBV28,TGTGCCAGCAGTTTCGACTCAGGGGGGGACTACGAGCAGTACTTC,CASSFDSGGDYEQYF
TRBD2,TRBJ2-7,.,TRBV28,TGTGCCAGCAGTTTTGTGACTAGCGGGGGCTACGAGCAGTACTTC,CASSFVTSGGYEQYF
TRBD2,TRBJ2-3,.,TRBV25-1,TGTGCCAGCAGTCATGGACTAGCGGGGGCAGATACGCAGTATTTT,CASSHGLAGADTQYF
TRBD2,TRBJ2-3,.,TRBV27,TGTGCCAGCAGAAAGGGGACTAGCGGGGAACAGCGTACGCAGTATTTT,CASRKGTSGEQRTQYF
.,TRBJ1-4,once,TRBV7-9,TGTGCCAGCAGCACTAATGAAAAACTGTTTTTT,CASSTNEKLFF